A single T cell receptor beta chain is shown here with its context. No antigen is known for it. Time point meaning: newly diagnosed, previously untreated cHL patient sample. Magnetic depletion of unwanted cells isolated CD4+ T cells from thawed PBMCs. Comparison relied on PBMCs that came from newly diagnosed, untreated classical Hodgkin lymphoma. These data come from a study of PD-1 blockade in classical Hodgkin lymphoma. CDR1 is MDHEN, CDR2 SYDVKM, per germline. The CDR3 is 14 amino acids. V was cut by 5 bases and J by 5 bases, with 15 bases left in between. The study, taken as a whole, reports: Newly diagnosed patients were reported to exhibit reduced baseline TCR diversity relative to healthy donors.

Libraries were prepared by immunoSEQ multiplex PCR; TCRdb keeps only in-frame clonotypes and omits some of them. The sample consists of approximately 27,000 clones, roughly 90% of them appearing once. The source material was CD4+ T cells from blood. This TCR derives from a human donor with classical Hodgkin lymphoma. This chain uses TRBV28 with TRBJ1-2, with D perhaps TRBD1 (5 bases). The CDR3, as DNA: TGTGCCAGCAGTCCCGAGAAGGGGTCTTATGGCTACACCTTC. Residues: CASSPEKGSYGYTF.